Detailed here is one T cell receptor beta chain. As yet, its antigen is unknown. The data stem from a study of early T cells in non-severe SARS-CoV-2 infection. Background on the study: Sequencing used unsorted whole-blood bulk RNA, so chains lack pairing. Whole-study results and caveats: VDJdb matching favored anti-spike CD8 responses, missing private and CD4 specificities.

Tagging with unique molecular identifiers was applied to individual cDNA molecules. TCRdb passed the 5' RACE reads through MiXCR, listing each CDR3 protein once. The repertoire has tens of thousands of distinct CDR3 sequences, approximately 8.7% of them found once; the top ten carry 12%. The sequenced sample was whole blood, obtained at baseline. This sequence was found in an adult who was a healthcare worker with PCR-confirmed SARS-CoV-2 infection or an uninfected control (not recorded which).

The chain's CDR3 is CASSSSGTGLRNEQFF. In DNA form, the CDR3 reads TGTGCCAGCAGCTCCTCCGGGACAGGTCTTCGCAATGAGCAGTTCTTC. V usage is TRBV7-9 and J usage is TRBJ2-1; TRBD1 agrees at 8 bases. Trimming cost V 4 bases and J 6 bases; bases outside gene matches: 11. CDR3 length equals 16 residues. CDR1 and CDR2 (germline): SEHNR, FQNEAQ (reference sequence). Using reference TRBV7-9 and TRBJ2-1 for the parts outside the CDR3, the full variable domain is DTGVSQNPRHKITKRGQNVTFRCDPISEHNRLYWYRQTLGQGPEFLTYFQNEAQLEKSRLLSDRFSAERPKGSFSTLEIQRTEQGDSAMYLCASSSSGTGLRNEQFFGPGTRLTVL.